This entry lists 29 T cell receptor beta chains sequenced from one sample in a study of T cell repertoires in cytomegalovirus infection. TCRdb reanalysed the reads using MiXCR and keeps one entry per CDR3 protein. The table lists about 700,000 distinct CDR3 sequences, 30% to 40% of them singletons, with roughly 20% in the top ten. Their specific antigens are unknown. The source material was cultured PBMCs, sampled from culture after CMV antigen stimulation. Source of these receptors: a human donor in good health (CMV status not recorded). Some clones in this sample may be carry-over from other donors' samples.

This clonotype was seen ten or more times. The chain is built from TRBV7-2 and TRBJ1-2, with D possibly TRBD1 on 5 matching bases. The germline gives CDR1 SGHTA, CDR2 FQGNSA. The germline V and J ends were trimmed by 6 bases and 4 bases, with 12 bases remaining between them. The CDR3 is 13 residues long. The CDR3 coding sequence is TGTGCCAGCAGACCCCCGGACACCTATGGCTACACCTTC. Translation gives CASRPPDTYGYTF.

V usage is TRBV6-9 and J usage is TRBJ2-5; maybe TRBD1 (6 bases). The CDR3 spans 16 residues. V gave up 6 bases and J gave up 2 bases, with 19 bases separating them. CDR1 is MNHGY and CDR2 is SVAAGI in the germline V gene. The CDR3 here is CASSRRPTGPQETQYF. The DNA of the CDR3 is TGTGCCAGCAGCCGAAGACCGACAGGTCCGCAAGAGACCCAGTACTTC.

The table lists this clonotype with a few counts. This chain uses TRBV27 with TRBJ2-3; D remains unclear. Germline CDR1 reads MNHEY; CDR2 reads SMNVEV (reference sequence). This CDR3 comprises 13 residues. The V end lost 5 bases, the J end lost 2 bases, and 8 bases lay between the germline ends. The CDR3 DNA is TGTGCCAGCAGTGCGGCGCCCACAGATACGCAGTATTTT. It is translated as CASSAAPTDTQYF.

This clonotype was seen many times. The chain links TRBV7-2 to TRBJ2-3; 8 bases are shared with TRBD1. J gave up 4 bases and V 5 bases, and 8 bases lay outside the gene matches. Germline CDR1 SGHTA, CDR2 FQGNSA. The CDR3 has 15 residues. The CDR3: CASSLLQGAADTQYF. The CDR3 nucleotides are TGTGCCAGCAGCCTACTCCAGGGGGCCGCAGATACGCAGTATTTT.

This clonotype was seen ten or more times. The chain employs TRBV7-9 and TRBJ2-3; D remains ambiguous. The CDR3 is made up of 13 amino acids. From germline, CDR1 is SEHNR and CDR2 FQNEAQ (reference sequence). V lost 5 bases, J lost 2 bases, and 8 bases lay in between. The CDR3 reads CASSPTHTDTQYF. In nucleotides, the CDR3 is TGTGCCAGCAGCCCCACACACACAGATACGCAGTATTTT.

As DNA, the CDR3 is TGTGCCAGCAGTCCTTCGGGTCGGGCGGTTTGGTACACCTTC. It encodes CASSPSGRAVWYTF. The rearrangement links TRBV2 to TRBJ1-2, with unresolved D. V lost 5 bases and J lost 11, with 21 bases in between. Per germline, CDR1 SNHLY and CDR2 FYNNEI. CDR3 length equals 14 residues.

The chain carries TRBV15 and TRBJ2-4; no firm D call. The CDR3 is 12 amino acids. Germline CDR1 reads LNHNV; CDR2 reads YYDKDF (reference sequence). The ends were cut back, 0 bases at V and 8 bases at J, with 5 bases in the middle. The CDR3 reads CATSRDWDIQYF. The CDR3 DNA reads as TGTGCCACCAGCAGAGATTGGGACATTCAGTACTTC.

V usage is TRBV7-2 and J usage is TRBJ1-1; D call uncertain. The CDR3 length is 13 residues. V was shortened by 1 base and J by 5 bases, with 8 bases between the two germline ends. CDR1 is SGHTA and CDR2 is FQGNSA in the germline V gene. CDR3 in amino acids: CASSLGRETEAFF. The DNA of the CDR3 is TGTGCCAGCAGCTTAGGGAGAGAAACTGAAGCTTTCTTT.

J is TRBJ1-2 and V is TRBV28; D perhaps matches TRBD1 (5 bases). V was clipped by 8 bases and J by 4 bases, with 20 bases between them. The germline gives CDR1 MDHEN, CDR2 SYDVKM. This CDR3 spans 15 amino acids. The CDR3 loop reads CASEGAGVSSYGYTF. DNA for the CDR3: TGTGCCAGCGAGGGCGCGGGGGTAAGCAGCTATGGCTACACCTTC.

V usage is TRBV7-2 and J usage is TRBJ2-3; D may be TRBD1 (6 bases). The germline gives CDR1 SGHTA, CDR2 FQGNSA. Trimming pared 6 bases from V and 4 bases from J, leaving 17 bases between. This CDR3 contains 15 residues. The CDR3 protein is CASRSGQPRADTQYF. CDR3 nucleotide sequence: TGTGCCAGCAGGTCCGGACAGCCTAGGGCAGATACGCAGTATTTT.

In its sample, this clonotype was seen many times. The V and J genes are TRBV7-2 and TRBJ2-3, with D possibly matching TRBD2 (6 bases). The CDR3 contains 16 residues. CDR1 SGHTA and CDR2 FQGNSA come from the germline V gene. Trimming removed 5 bases at V and 2 bases at J, with 17 bases between. CDR3 sequence reads: CASSPRARGLTDTQYF. In DNA form, the CDR3 reads TGTGCCAGCAGCCCCCGGGCGCGGGGCCTCACAGATACGCAGTATTTT.

This clonotype was counted a few times. This sequence joins TRBV7-8 and TRBJ1-3, with D hard to call. The CDR3 covers 17 residues. Germline values: CDR1 SGHVS, CDR2 FQNEAQ. V lost 5 bases and J lost 2, with 19 bases in between. The CDR3 nucleotides are TGTGCCAGCAGCCCCCTGATGAGGGCCTTGACTGGAAACACCATATATTTT. This translates into CASSPLMRALTGNTIYF.

This clonotype was seen a handful of times. The chain combines TRBV19 with TRBJ2-2, with 9 bases identical to TRBD2. Germline CDR1 LNHDA, CDR2 SQIVND (reference sequence). CDR3 length equals 16 residues. With V trimmed by 7 bases and J by 3 bases, 9 bases remained unmatched. The CDR3 bases are TGTGCCAGTACCGGACTAGCGACATATGACACCGGGGAGCTGTTTTTT. This gives the protein CASTGLATYDTGELFF.

This clonotype was observed a few times. The V call is TRBV7-2, the J call TRBJ2-5, with a tentative D call TRBD2 (5 bases). Germline CDR1 and CDR2: SGHTA and FQGNSA. V lost 5 bases, J lost 6 bases, and 19 bases lay in between. This CDR3 is built from 15 residues. The CDR3 DNA reads as TGTGCCAGCAGCCCCCCAGGCCTAGCAATGAAGACCCAGTACTTC. This translates into CASSPPGLAMKTQYF.

This sequence joins TRBV6-2 or TRBV6-3 and TRBJ1-3, with unresolved D. This CDR3 has 13 amino acids. V lost 11 bases to trimming and J lost 0 bases, with 11 bases between them. CDR1 is MNHEY and CDR2 is SVGEGT in the germline V gene. The CDR3 DNA reads TGTGCCGGGAAACAGAGCTCTGGAAACACCATATATTTT. Amino acid sequence: CAGKQSSGNTIYF.

V usage is TRBV15 and J usage is TRBJ1-1; no clear D. Germline V gene data show CDR1 as LNHNV and CDR2 as YYDKDF (reference sequence). The V end lost 7 bases, the J end lost 0 bases, and 15 bases lay between the germline ends. The CDR3 runs 15 residues. CDR3 residues: CATKNRLGMNTEAFF. For the CDR3, the DNA is TGTGCCACCAAAAATCGTCTGGGAATGAACACTGAAGCTTTCTTT.

The chain joins TRBV19 to TRBJ2-7; 8 nucleotides align to TRBD1. Germline lookup yields CDR1 LNHDA and CDR2 SQIVND (reference sequence). J lost 2 bases, V lost 5 bases, and 8 bases had no gene match. The CDR3 spans 15 residues. CDR3 residues: CASSAGQGRTYEQYF. The CDR3 bases are TGTGCCAGTAGTGCCGGACAGGGACGAACCTACGAGCAGTACTTC.

The chain employs TRBV2 and TRBJ1-3; D uncertain. The CDR3 totals 14 residues. The V end lost 5 bases, the J end lost 1 base, and 9 bases lay between the germline ends. Germline V gives CDR1 SNHLY, CDR2 FYNNEI. The CDR3 protein is CASSFDKSGNTIYF. The CDR3 coding sequence is TGTGCCAGCAGTTTTGACAAATCTGGAAACACCATATATTTT.

The V and J genes are TRBV4-3 and TRBJ2-7, with 10 bases matching TRBD1. After removal of 4 bases from V and 5 bases from J, the junction contained 8 bases not matched to a gene. Germline V CDR1 and CDR2: LGHNA, YSLEER. The CDR3 totals 15 residues. The CDR3 spells CASSPAGQGGHEQYF. CDR3 sequence (DNA): TGCGCCAGCAGCCCAGCCGGACAGGGGGGCCACGAGCAGTACTTC.

This clonotype was seen more than once but under ten times. The chain is built from TRBV6-2 or TRBV6-3 and TRBJ2-7; possibly TRBD2 for D (6 bases). In germline, CDR1 is MNHEY, CDR2 SVGEGT. The CDR3 contains 14 residues. Trimming took off 1 base at V and 5 bases at J, with 12 bases between the two ends. The CDR3 DNA sequence: TGTGCCAGCAGTTACTTCGGGACTCGAAACGAGCAGTACTTC. Amino acid sequence: CASSYFGTRNEQYF.

V and J are TRBV4-1 and TRBJ2-2; possibly TRBD1 or TRBD2 for D (5 bases each). V was cut by 2 bases and J by 10 bases, with 17 bases left in between. Germline V gene sequence: CDR1 MGHRA, CDR2 YSYEKL. The CDR3 extends over 15 amino acids. The CDR3 protein is CASSQHPVGEMELFF. In nucleotides, the CDR3 is TGCGCCAGCAGCCAACATCCCGTGGGGGAGATGGAGCTGTTTTTT.

The sample holds many counts of this clonotype. J is TRBJ2-7 and V is TRBV7-9, with 9 bases aligning to TRBD1. The CDR3 covers 15 residues. With V trimmed by 4 bases and J by 0 bases, 4 bases remained unmatched. The germline CDR1 and CDR2 sequences are SEHNR and FQNEAQ (reference sequence). For the CDR3, the DNA is TGTGCCAGCAGCTCCGGGACAGGGAGCTCCTACGAGCAGTACTTC. Its translation: CASSSGTGSSYEQYF.

The chain links TRBV20-1 to TRBJ1-5, with a possible D match to TRBD1 (5 bases). The CDR3 has 15 amino acids. Trimming pared 5 bases from V and 2 bases from J, leaving 16 bases between. CDR1 is DFQATT and CDR2 is SNEGSKA in the germline V gene (reference sequence). Here the CDR3 reads CSALQGSSGNQPQHF. The DNA of the CDR3 is TGCAGTGCTCTGCAGGGATCTAGCGGCAATCAGCCCCAGCATTTT.

CDR3 region: CASSQEKGVGQETQYF. In DNA form, the CDR3 reads TGCGCCAGCAGCCAAGAGAAGGGAGTGGGCCAAGAGACCCAGTACTTC. V is TRBV4-1 and J is TRBJ2-5, with D tentatively TRBD2 (5 bases). The CDR3 loop spans 16 amino acids. Germline V gene sequence: CDR1 MGHRA, CDR2 YSYEKL. V shed 0 bases and J shed 1 base, with 12 bases lying between them.

There are many counts of this clonotype. The chain has TRBV7-2 and TRBJ1-4, with 7 bases matching TRBD1. CDR1 SGHTA and CDR2 FQGNSA come from the germline V gene. The CDR3 totals 13 residues. J gave up 10 bases and V 3 bases, and 5 bases lay outside the gene matches. CDR3 sequence: CASSFAQGSKLFF. Written as DNA, the CDR3 is TGTGCCAGCAGCTTCGCACAGGGGTCAAAACTGTTTTTT.

The rearrangement joins TRBV29-1 to TRBJ2-3, with TRBD2 as a possible D gene (5 bases). The CDR3 consists of 14 residues. The V end was cut by 4 bases, the J end by 6 bases, with 17 bases between. Germline CDR1 is SQVTM and CDR2 is ANQGSEA. CDR3 sequence (DNA): TGCAGCGTTGGAGGTCGGGGTCCGGAGGATACGCAGTATTTT. Translating it yields CSVGGRGPEDTQYF.

This clonotype has at least ten counts. This rearrangement joins TRBV7-2 to TRBJ2-1; 8 nucleotides line up with TRBD2. Unmatched junction bases numbered 0, after V lost 1 base and J lost 7 bases. The length of the CDR3 is 13 residues. Germline loops: CDR1 SGHTA, CDR2 FQGNSA. DNA for the CDR3: TGTGCCAGCAGCTTAGGCGGGGGGAATGAGCAGTTCTTC. The encoded protein is CASSLGGGNEQFF.

V usage is TRBV14 and J usage is TRBJ2-1; D ambiguous. V dropped 4 bases and J dropped 6 bases, with 19 bases sitting between them. The CDR3 totals 16 residues. Germline V gives CDR1 SGHDN, CDR2 FVKESK. The CDR3 region is CASSLLGQSRANEQFF. CDR3 bases: TGTGCCAGCAGCCTGCTGGGCCAGTCAAGGGCCAATGAGCAGTTCTTC.

The chain carries TRBV7-6 and TRBJ2-1, with 7 bases lining up with TRBD2. This CDR3 has 15 amino acids. Per germline, CDR1 SGHVS and CDR2 FNYEAQ. V lost 2 bases and J lost 4; bases outside the gene matches: 5. Here the CDR3 reads CASSLMSGIYNEQFF. CDR3 bases: TGTGCCAGCAGCTTAATGAGCGGGATTTACAATGAGCAGTTCTTC. The whole variable domain, filled in from reference TRBV7-6 and TRBJ2-1, reads GAGVSQSPRYKVTKRGQDVALRCDPISGHVSLYWYRQALGQGPEFLTYFNYEAQQDKSGLPNDRFSAERPEGSISTLTIQRTEQRDSAMYRCASSLMSGIYNEQFFGPGTRLTVL.